A single sample gave rise to the 29 T cell receptor beta chains below, sequenced in a study of T-cell reconstitution after alpha-beta-depleted transplantation in children. A TCRbeta library incorporating unique molecular identifiers was prepared. TCRdb reanalysed the PCR reads using MiXCR and keeps one entry per CDR3 protein. The sample includes some 450,000 distinct CDR3 sequences, around two fifths of them seen just once. Sequences were derived from PBMCs, sampled before TCRalphabeta/CD19-depleted stem cell transplant. These receptors were obtained from a girl aged 2 to 9 with aplastic anemia, due to receive a stem cell transplant.

The chain uses TRBV7-2 and TRBJ2-3; TRBD2 matches 15 bases. CDR3 length equals 16 residues. Germline V CDR1 and CDR2: SGHTA, FQGNSA. With V trimmed by 6 bases and J by 6 bases, 7 bases remained unmatched. The CDR3 is CASSQGLAGGRDTQYF. In nucleotides, the CDR3 is TGTGCCAGCAGTCAGGGACTAGCGGGGGGAAGGGATACGCAGTATTTT.

This clonotype was counted only a few times. V is TRBV5-5 and J is TRBJ2-1; TRBD2 matches at 8 bases. After removal of 1 base from V and 2 bases from J, the junction contained 8 bases not matched to a gene. Germline assignment: CDR1 SGHKS and CDR2 YYEKEE (reference sequence). This CDR3 has 17 residues. In nucleotides, the CDR3 is TGTGCCAGCAGCTTGATCGTCGGGAGGGGGACCTACAATGAGCAGTTCTTC. Translating it yields CASSLIVGRGTYNEQFF.

The J gene is TRBJ2-3, the V gene TRBV2; D is tentatively TRBD1 or TRBD2 (5 bases each). The CDR3 runs 15 residues. With 8 bases removed from V and 3 bases from J, the gap between germline ends came to 18 bases. CDR1 is SNHLY, CDR2 FYNNEI, per germline. CDR3 amino acids: CASGRVGERTDTQYF. CDR3 DNA sequence: TGTGCCAGCGGACGTGTGGGGGAGCGTACAGATACGCAGTATTTT.

This clonotype was detected a few times. This chain uses TRBV7-2 with TRBJ2-3; 11 nucleotides line up with TRBD2. Losses at the gene ends were 4 bases for V and 4 bases for J; bases not matched to a gene: 7. Germline CDR1 SGHTA, CDR2 FQGNSA. The CDR3 spans 16 residues. The CDR3 loop is CASSSASGGLADTQYF. CDR3 bases: TGTGCCAGCAGCTCGGCTAGCGGGGGGCTCGCAGATACGCAGTATTTT.

The V gene is TRBV29-1, the J gene TRBJ2-3, with 8 bases matching TRBD2. Germline CDR1 reads SQVTM; CDR2 reads ANQGSEA. The CDR3 extends over 14 amino acids. The ends lost 4 bases at V and 3 bases at J; junction bases unmatched: 6. The CDR3 protein is CSVAAGAGTDTQYF. In DNA, the CDR3 is TGCAGCGTTGCAGCGGGGGCAGGAACAGATACGCAGTATTTT.

The chain carries TRBV5-1 and TRBJ2-5; tentative D call: TRBD2 (5 bases). Germline V lookup: CDR1 SGHRS, CDR2 YFSETQ. The CDR3 is 14 residues long. Trimming removed 4 bases from V and 3 bases from J, with 13 bases in between. The CDR3 region is CASSHTREKETQYF. In DNA, the CDR3 is TGCGCCAGCAGCCACACTAGGGAGAAAGAGACCCAGTACTTC.

The sample holds one count of this clonotype. The rearrangement links TRBV5-5 to TRBJ2-5; the D gene is possibly TRBD2 (6 bases). The germline gives CDR1 SGHKS, CDR2 YYEKEE (reference sequence). The CDR3 is 16 residues long. Trimming cost V 4 bases and J 2 bases, with 18 bases left between them. Here the CDR3 DNA reads TGTGCCAGCAGCGACCGCACCGGGACTCAACAAGAGACCCAGTACTTC. Translation: CASSDRTGTQQETQYF.

This clonotype has at least ten counts. In nucleotides, the CDR3 is TGTGCCAGCAGCCTGGGTAGATTCCCTGAGCAGTTCTTC. Encoded protein: CASSLGRFPEQFF. The rearrangement links TRBV12-3 or TRBV12-4 to TRBJ2-1; D ambiguous. The CDR3 has 13 residues. V was shortened by 6 bases and J by 9 bases, with 15 bases between the two germline ends.

The sample holds a few counts of this clonotype. The chain has TRBV6-1 and TRBJ2-7; D gene unclear. Germline V gene data show CDR1 as MNHNS and CDR2 as SASEGT. The CDR3 covers 15 residues. With 6 bases removed from V and 0 bases from J, the gap between germline ends came to 15 bases. This chain's CDR3 is CASSHTTRYSYEQYF. The CDR3, as DNA: TGTGCCAGCAGCCACACCACTCGCTACTCCTACGAGCAGTACTTC.

J is TRBJ2-7 and V is TRBV7-6; D is tentatively TRBD1 or TRBD2 (5 bases each). Trimming left V 4 bases short and J 0 bases short, with 10 bases between. Germline assignment: CDR1 SGHVS and CDR2 FNYEAQ. The CDR3 spans 14 residues. CDR3 bases: TGTGCCAGCAGCTCTGGGGACGGCTCCTACGAGCAGTACTTC. Translation gives CASSSGDGSYEQYF.

This clonotype was observed a few times. The chain couples TRBV4-2 to TRBJ2-3; no clear D gene. V was clipped by 7 bases and J by 3 bases, with 17 bases between them. Germline V CDR1 and CDR2: LGHNA, YNFKEQ. The CDR3 length is 15 residues. CDR3 sequence (DNA): TGTGCCAGCACCAGCCAAGACGGCGCGACAGATACGCAGTATTTT. It translates to CASTSQDGATDTQYF.

This chain connects TRBV20-1 to TRBJ1-3; no clear D gene. This CDR3 region has 15 residues. V was trimmed by 0 bases and J by 0 bases, leaving 9 bases between them. The germline gives CDR1 DFQATT, CDR2 SNEGSKA (reference sequence). The CDR3 region is CSARDLTSSGNTIYF. In DNA, the CDR3 is TGCAGTGCTAGAGACTTGACCAGCTCTGGAAACACCATATATTTT.

This clonotype was seen more than once but under ten times. This chain connects TRBV9 to TRBJ2-7, with a possible D match to TRBD1 (6 bases). The CDR3 is 14 amino acids. Trimming cost V 0 bases and J 2 bases, with 9 bases left between them. Germline CDR1 SGDLS, CDR2 YYNGEE. CDR3 loop: CASSVGTGPYEQYF. CDR3 bases: TGTGCCAGCAGCGTAGGCACAGGGCCCTACGAGCAGTACTTC.

The rearrangement uses TRBV10-2 and TRBJ2-1; the D gene is possibly TRBD2 (6 bases). The CDR3 has 15 residues. V was trimmed by 11 bases and J by 7 bases, leaving 24 bases between them. Germline CDR1 is WSHSY and CDR2 is SAAADI. The CDR3 DNA reads as TGCGCCGGAAAAACCGACGGAGGGCCGTATAATGAGCAGTTCTTC. It encodes CAGKTDGGPYNEQFF.

This clonotype was recorded a few times. The missing conserved phenylalanine or tryptophan at the end of this CDR3 makes a read error likely. The DNA is left out, because the CDR3 cannot be placed on it with certainty; the CDR3 is given as TCRdb lists it. The V call is TRBV5-5, the J call TRBJ2-1. Looked up from germline, CDR1 is SGHKS and CDR2 is YYEKEE (reference sequence). The CDR3 adds up to 8 amino acids, both ends counted. CDR3 in amino acids: CASSLGYV.

J is TRBJ2-4 and V is TRBV20-1; D is perhaps TRBD1 or TRBD2 (5 bases each). The ends were cut back, 3 bases at V and 3 bases at J, with 21 bases in the middle. The CDR3 is 17 amino acids. Germline V gene data show CDR1 as DFQATT and CDR2 as SNEGSKA (reference sequence). The CDR3 nucleotides read TGCAGTGCTAGGAAGTGGGACCCCGATTTTGGCAAAAACATTCAGTACTTC. Translating it yields CSARKWDPDFGKNIQYF.

This clonotype showed up many times. V and J are TRBV20-1 and TRBJ2-2; TRBD2 matches at 11 bases. Looked up from germline, CDR1 is DFQATT and CDR2 is SNEGSKA (reference sequence). J lost 7 bases, V lost 3 bases, and 10 bases had no gene match. The CDR3 consists of 16 residues. The CDR3 loop reads CSARSVAGGPRGELFF. Here the CDR3 DNA reads TGCAGTGCTAGGTCCGTAGCGGGAGGGCCTCGCGGGGAGCTGTTTTTT.

Note on this clonotype: Just one base apart from a much larger clone, this may be a read error. The DNA is omitted, as the CDR3 cannot be located on it reliably, and the CDR3 follows TCRdb's listing. V gene TRBV15 combines with J gene TRBJ1-3; TRBD1, the D gene given by the table, was not confirmed from the DNA. CDR1 is LNHNV, CDR2 YYDKDF, per germline (reference sequence). The CDR3 sequence runs 16 residues, both termini included. This CDR3 reads CATSRVGTGTGNTLYF.

The rearrangement uses TRBV12-3 or TRBV12-4 and TRBJ2-3; 7 bases agree with TRBD1. V shed 7 bases and J 4 bases; nucleotides not matched to a gene: 5. CDR3 length equals 13 residues. The CDR3 DNA sequence: TGTGCCAGCACCCGACAGGGCTCAGATACGCAGTATTTT. Amino acids: CASTRQGSDTQYF.

The V gene is TRBV10-1, the J gene TRBJ2-1, with 8 bases identical to TRBD2. Germline CDR1 and CDR2: WNHNN and SYGVQD (reference sequence). V shed 3 bases and J 7 bases; nucleotides not matched to a gene: 11. CDR3 length equals 16 residues. Here the CDR3 reads CASSDPGSSGTNEQFF. In nucleotides, the CDR3 is TGCGCCAGCAGTGACCCCGGTAGTAGCGGGACGAATGAGCAGTTCTTC.

This clonotype was counted ten times or more. V gene TRBV5-1 combines with J gene TRBJ2-3, with 7 bases fitting TRBD2. The CDR3 loop spans 16 amino acids. V lost 4 bases, J lost 1 base, and 9 bases stayed unmatched. CDR1 and CDR2 from the germline V gene are SGHRS and YFSETQ. As DNA, the CDR3 is TGCGCCAGCAGCCCGGTTCGGGGGGAACGCACAGATACGCAGTATTTT. It specifies CASSPVRGERTDTQYF.

The chain has TRBV7-3 and TRBJ2-7, with no clear D. The CDR3 loop spans 15 amino acids. CDR1 and CDR2 from the germline V gene are SGHTA and FQGTGA. The ends were cut back, 2 bases at V and 2 bases at J, with 13 bases in the middle. The CDR3 region has the DNA TGTGCCAGCAGCTTATCTGCTCCCCCACCCTACGAGCAGTACTTC. Its protein is CASSLSAPPPYEQYF. The full variable domain, in which reference TRBV7-3 and TRBJ2-7 provide the parts outside the CDR3, is GAGVSQTPSNKVTEKGKYVELRCDPISGHTALYWYRQSLGQGPEFLIYFQGTGAADDSGLPNDRFFAVRPEGSVSTLKIQRTERGDSAVYLCASSLSAPPPYEQYFGPGTRLTVT.

The chain links TRBV20-1 to TRBJ2-1; 7 bases are a match to TRBD2. Germline V gene data show CDR1 as DFQATT and CDR2 as SNEGSKA (reference sequence). CDR3 size: 16 residues. The V segment lost 0 bases and the J segment 1 base; nucleotides outside the gene matches: 6. For the CDR3, the DNA is TGCAGTGCTAGAGATAACCAGCGGGGATCCTACAATGAGCAGTTCTTC. Protein product: CSARDNQRGSYNEQFF.

The rearrangement uses TRBV7-2 and TRBJ1-2, with 8 bases identical to TRBD1. V lost 2 bases to trimming and J lost 2 bases; unmatched junction nucleotides: 4. Germline V gene data show CDR1 as SGHTA and CDR2 as FQGNSA. The CDR3 extends over 15 amino acids. The CDR3 sequence: CASSLQGAPNYGYTF. CDR3 bases: TGTGCCAGCAGCTTACAGGGGGCACCCAACTATGGCTACACCTTC.

A few counts support this clonotype. This chain uses TRBV4-3 with TRBJ2-1; D unresolved. The CDR3 is made up of 13 amino acids. Germline loops: CDR1 LGHNA, CDR2 YSLEER. Trimming cost V 0 bases and J 9 bases, with 9 bases left between them. The CDR3 DNA is TGCGCCAGCAGCCAAGATACCTGGGGTGAGCAGTTCTTC. It is translated as CASSQDTWGEQFF.

Written as DNA, the CDR3 is TGCAGCGTTTTCGAGATGGGAAGCTACGAGCAGTACTTC. It yields the protein CSVFEMGSYEQYF. V is TRBV29-1 and J is TRBJ2-7; D remains ambiguous. Trimming removed 5 bases from V and 3 bases from J, with 14 bases in between. The germline V gene encodes CDR1 SQVTM and CDR2 ANQGSEA. There are 13 residues in the CDR3.

The V call is TRBV10-3, the J call TRBJ2-3; 8 bases are a match to TRBD1. The CDR3 sequence is 14 residues long. The ends lost 8 bases at V and 1 base at J; junction bases unmatched: 5. The germline gives CDR1 ENHRY, CDR2 SYGVKD. The CDR3 region is CAISTGVGTDTQYF. DNA for the CDR3: TGTGCCATCTCGACAGGGGTTGGCACAGATACGCAGTATTTT.

This clonotype has ten or more counts. This rearrangement joins TRBV5-1 to TRBJ2-2; TRBD1 matches 7 bases. This CDR3 spans 16 amino acids. V dropped 4 bases and J dropped 6; count of bases not matched to a gene: 12. Looked up from germline, CDR1 is SGHRS and CDR2 is YFSETQ. CDR3 DNA sequence: TGCGCCAGCAGCCCATCTGGACAGGTCATGTCCGGGGAGCTGTTTTTT. The encoded protein is CASSPSGQVMSGELFF.

This clonotype was detected many times. This rearrangement joins TRBV4-1 to TRBJ2-5, with D unresolved. Germline loops: CDR1 MGHRA, CDR2 YSYEKL. The CDR3 length is 16 residues. Between the trimmed V and J ends, which lost 1 base and 2 bases, there was a span of 14 bases. Here the CDR3 DNA reads TGCGCCAGCAGCCAAGGGGCTTTACCGATTCAAGAGACCCAGTACTTC. Residues: CASSQGALPIQETQYF.